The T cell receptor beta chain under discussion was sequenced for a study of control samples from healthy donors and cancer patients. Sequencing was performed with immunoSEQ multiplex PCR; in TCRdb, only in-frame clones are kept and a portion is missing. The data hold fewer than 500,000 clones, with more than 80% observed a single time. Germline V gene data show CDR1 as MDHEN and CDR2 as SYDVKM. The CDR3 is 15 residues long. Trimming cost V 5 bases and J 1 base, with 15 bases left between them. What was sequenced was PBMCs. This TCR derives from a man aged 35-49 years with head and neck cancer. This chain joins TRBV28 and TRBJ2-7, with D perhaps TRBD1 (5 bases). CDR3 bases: TGTGCCAGCAGTATGTACGGGCAGGGTTCCTACGAGCAGTACTTC. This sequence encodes CASSMYGQGSYEQYF.